This entry features one T cell receptor (beta chain) sequence. Its cognate antigen is unknown. This CDR3 comprises 12 residues. From germline, CDR1 is LNHDA and CDR2 SQIVND (reference sequence). V was trimmed by 4 bases and J by 3 bases, leaving 7 bases between them. This sample is part of a study of cytomegalovirus exposure and HLA in healthy donors. The PCR had 60 Vbeta and 13 Jbeta primers. Using immunoSEQ multiplex PCR, the repertoire was profiled, and TCRdb retains in-frame clones only, with some absent. This sample has approximately 77,000 clones, with around 76% found just once. Findings of the study overall: Later analysis associated a missense DCLRE1C variant with TCR beta V- and J-gene trimming. Another analysis was done later, and it associated around 16,000 TCR beta sequences with HLA alleles at 0.05 false discovery rate.

The V and J genes are TRBV19 and TRBJ2-7, with a weak D call TRBD1 (6 bases). The receptor was derived from a male donor in good health and CMV-seropositive. Sequences were obtained from PBMCs. The CDR3 sequence: CASSSRGYEQYF. The CDR3 coding sequence is TGTGCCAGTAGTAGCAGGGGCTACGAGCAGTACTTC.